The 27 T cell receptor beta chains below were found in one sample sequenced in a study of T cells after posttransplantation cyclophosphamide. Profiling relied on immunoSEQ multiplex PCR, and the TCRdb table lists in-frame clones only, not all of them. The repertoire includes approximately 47,000 clones, roughly 92% of them detected once, and less than 3.5% sits in the top ten. Sequencing was done on a sample of PBMCs. The receptors were sampled from a woman in her 50s in good health and a related stem cell transplant donor.

The V and J genes are TRBV10-3 and TRBJ2-7; the D gene is possibly TRBD1 (6 bases). This CDR3 has 16 residues. V lost 4 bases to trimming and J lost 0 bases, with 16 bases between them. Germline V lookup: CDR1 ENHRY, CDR2 SYGVKD. CDR3 nucleotide sequence: TGTGCCATCAGTGGAGGAATTTGGGACAACTCCTACGAGCAGTACTTC. Encoded protein: CAISGGIWDNSYEQYF.

The rearrangement links TRBV19 to TRBJ2-6; unclear D gene. The length of the CDR3 is 17 residues. Trimming stripped 5 bases from V and 3 bases from J, with 17 bases between. Per germline, CDR1 LNHDA and CDR2 SQIVND (reference sequence). The CDR3 is CASSSTEPFGGANVLTF. The CDR3 DNA follows: TGTGCCAGTAGTTCCACAGAGCCCTTCGGTGGGGCCAACGTCCTGACTTTC.

The V call is TRBV4-1, the J call TRBJ2-7; D gene unclear. Germline CDR1 is MGHRA and CDR2 is YSYEKL. Trimming took 4 bases from V and 0 from J, leaving 13 bases between them. This CDR3 is 15 amino acids long. CDR3 sequence: CASSLAHFSSYEQYF. DNA for the CDR3: TGCGCCAGCAGCCTCGCCCATTTTAGCTCCTACGAGCAGTACTTC.

This clone was counted between two and nine times. The chain recombines TRBV18 with TRBJ2-1, with 14 bases that match TRBD2. The CDR3 extends over 16 amino acids. V trimming: 1 base; J trimming: 6 bases; junction bases outside the gene matches: 2. The germline V gene has CDR1 KGHSH and CDR2 LQKENI. The CDR3 here is CASSPLGTSGSNEQFF. CDR3 nucleotides: TGTGCCAGCTCACCACTCGGGACTAGCGGGAGCAATGAGCAGTTCTTC.

CDR3 in amino acids: CASSQARTDYNSPLHF. In DNA, the CDR3 is TGCGCCAGCAGCCAAGCGCGGACAGACTATAATTCACCCCTCCACTTT. The V gene is TRBV4-1, the J gene TRBJ1-6; TRBD1 is a possible D gene (6 bases). Germline CDR1 is MGHRA and CDR2 is YSYEKL. V dropped 1 base and J dropped 3 bases, with 10 bases sitting between them. This CDR3 spans 16 amino acids.

The rearrangement links TRBV5-6 to TRBJ1-1; tentative D call: TRBD1 (6 bases). CDR1 and CDR2 (germline): SGHDT, YYEEEE. CDR3 length: 14 amino acids. Trimming cost V 5 bases and J 5 bases, with 16 bases left between them. CDR3: CASRLAQGRTEAFF. CDR3 sequence (DNA): TGTGCCAGCAGGCTGGCACAGGGTCGAACTGAAGCTTTCTTT.

The rearrangement links TRBV6-1 to TRBJ2-7, with D possibly being TRBD1 (6 bases). Trimming pared 4 bases from V and 4 bases from J, leaving 20 bases between. The CDR3 totals 16 residues. Germline V lookup: CDR1 MNHNS, CDR2 SASEGT. CDR3 sequence: CASSASGAGDMYEQYF. For the CDR3, the DNA is TGTGCCAGCAGTGCCTCAGGGGCAGGGGACATGTACGAGCAGTACTTC.

The V call is TRBV27, the J call TRBJ2-7, with D maybe TRBD1 (6 bases). From germline, CDR1 is MNHEY and CDR2 SMNVEV (reference sequence). The CDR3 is 12 residues long. V lost 5 bases and J lost 5, with 10 bases in between. This CDR3 is CASSRTGNEQYF. CDR3 DNA sequence: TGTGCCAGCAGTCGTACAGGGAACGAGCAGTACTTC.

This chain uses TRBV29-1 with TRBJ1-2; TRBD1 is a possible D gene (6 bases). This CDR3 has 12 amino acids. The germline V gene has CDR1 SQVTM and CDR2 ANQGSEA. V lost 6 bases and J lost 6, with 14 bases in between. CDR3: CSVGTRFNGYTF. CDR3 nucleotide sequence: TGCAGCGTCGGGACACGCTTTAATGGCTACACCTTC.

This clone occurred once. J is TRBJ1-4 and V is TRBV6-1, with D perhaps matching TRBD1 (5 bases). The ends were cut back, 3 bases at V and 8 bases at J, with 13 bases in the middle. The CDR3 is 14 amino acids. CDR1 and CDR2 (germline): MNHNS, SASEGT. The CDR3 DNA reads TGTGCCAGCAGTGATATAGGGGAAGGAGAAAAACTGTTTTTT. Protein: CASSDIGEGEKLFF.

The V gene is TRBV9, the J gene TRBJ1-1; TRBD1 aligns across 7 bases. Per the germline V gene, CDR1 is SGDLS and CDR2 is YYNGEE. This CDR3 is 15 amino acids long. V was clipped by 3 bases and J by 0 bases; unmatched bases: 5. CDR3 in amino acids: CASSAPTGMNTEAFF. In DNA, the CDR3 is TGTGCCAGCAGCGCCCCGACAGGGATGAACACTGAAGCTTTCTTT.

The chain combines TRBV28 with TRBJ2-5; 9 bases agree with TRBD2. The V and J ends lost 4 bases and 2 bases, in that order; junction bases with no gene match: 11. Germline CDR1 MDHEN, CDR2 SYDVKM. This CDR3 contains 17 residues. CDR3 loop: CASSSSNSGRKQETQYF. The CDR3 DNA reads TGTGCCAGCAGTTCCTCGAATAGCGGGAGAAAGCAAGAGACCCAGTACTTC.

The chain couples TRBV29-1 to TRBJ2-7; TRBD2 matches 8 bases. Losses at the gene ends were 0 bases for V and 12 bases for J; bases not matched to a gene: 13. CDR1 and CDR2 (germline): SQVTM, ANQGSEA. This CDR3 region has 14 residues. CDR3 loop: CSVEDRGGGTPPYF. In nucleotides, the CDR3 is TGCAGCGTTGAAGATCGAGGCGGGGGGACACCCCCGTACTTC.

This clone was counted once. The J gene is TRBJ2-1, the V gene TRBV5-1, with TRBD2 matching 7 bases. This CDR3 comprises 13 residues. V shed 4 bases, J shed 5 bases, and the junction held 3 bases outside the gene matches. Per the germline V gene, CDR1 is SGHRS and CDR2 is YFSETQ. This chain's CDR3 is CASSIRGDNEQFF. DNA for the CDR3: TGCGCCAGCAGCATCCGGGGGGACAATGAGCAGTTCTTC.

The V and J genes are TRBV19 and TRBJ2-7, with 11 bases that match TRBD2. V dropped 5 bases and J dropped 0; count of bases not matched to a gene: 0. The CDR3 is made up of 14 amino acids. The germline V gene has CDR1 LNHDA and CDR2 SQIVND (reference sequence). The CDR3 nucleotides are TGTGCCAGTAGTGGGACTAGCGGCTCCTACGAGCAGTACTTC. Translation: CASSGTSGSYEQYF.

The V gene is TRBV18, the J gene TRBJ1-4, with D maybe TRBD1 (6 bases). CDR3 length: 15 residues. The ends were cut back, 0 bases at V and 8 bases at J, with 13 bases in the middle. Germline lookup yields CDR1 KGHSH and CDR2 LQKENI. CDR3: CASSPPTGWSEKLFF. As DNA, the CDR3 is TGTGCCAGCTCACCACCAACAGGGTGGTCGGAAAAACTGTTTTTT.

This sequence joins TRBV9 and TRBJ1-2; TRBD1 might be the D (6 bases). The CDR3 sequence is 16 residues long. Per germline, CDR1 SGDLS and CDR2 YYNGEE. V lost 3 bases to trimming and J lost 4 bases, with 19 bases between them. The DNA of the CDR3 is TGTGCCAGCAGCGCACGACAGGCCATCTCGGGCTATGGCTACACCTTC. Protein sequence: CASSARQAISGYGYTF. The whole variable domain, filled in from reference TRBV9 and TRBJ1-2, reads DSGVTQTPKHLITATGQRVTLRCSPRSGDLSVYWYQQSLDQGLQFLIQYYNGEERAKGNILERFSAQQFPDLHSELNLSSLELGDSALYFCASSARQAISGYGYTFGSGTRLTVV.

The CDR3 reads CASSSLYEQYF. The CDR3 DNA sequence: TGTGCCAGCAGCTCACTCTACGAGCAGTACTTC. The rearrangement links TRBV5-6 to TRBJ2-7, with no clear D. CDR3 length equals 11 residues. CDR1 and CDR2 from the germline V gene are SGHDT and YYEEEE. Trimming shortened V by 3 bases and J by 3 bases, and 4 bases separated the two germline ends.

This chain joins TRBV25-1 and TRBJ2-1, with 8 nucleotides matching TRBD2. The CDR3 extends over 16 amino acids. J lost 3 bases, V lost 4 bases, and 8 bases had no gene match. Germline V lookup: CDR1 MGHDK, CDR2 SYGVNS. The CDR3 protein is CASSGPLAGLYNEQFF. CDR3 in DNA: TGTGCCAGCAGTGGCCCTCTAGCGGGTCTCTACAATGAGCAGTTCTTC. Combining the CDR3 with reference TRBV25-1 and TRBJ2-1 gives the whole variable domain EADIYQTPRYLVIGTGKKITLECSQTMGHDKMYWYQQDPGMELHLIHYSYGVNSTEKGDLSSESTVSRIRTEHFPLTLESARPSHTSQYLCASSGPLAGLYNEQFFGPGTRLTVL.

The chain combines TRBV6-4 with TRBJ2-3; the match to TRBD2 covers 13 bases. Germline loops: CDR1 MRHNA, CDR2 SNTAGT. J lost 4 bases, V lost 3 bases, and 1 base had no gene match. The CDR3 is made up of 15 amino acids. The DNA of the CDR3 is TGTGCCAGCAGTGAGGGACTAGCGGGGCCAGATACGCAGTATTTT. Translated: CASSEGLAGPDTQYF.

The genes are TRBV9 and TRBJ2-3, with 12 positions matching TRBD2. The CDR3 is made up of 15 amino acids. Germline CDR1 is SGDLS and CDR2 is YYNGEE. Germline trimming cut 0 bases from V and 9 bases from J; bases unmatched to any gene: 5. CDR3 in amino acids: CASSVGTSGANTQYF. CDR3 sequence (DNA): TGTGCCAGCAGCGTAGGGACTAGCGGGGCGAACACGCAGTATTTT.

The gene calls are TRBV28 and TRBJ1-5; tentative D call: TRBD1 (6 bases). Germline CDR1 and CDR2: MDHEN and SYDVKM. The V end lost 2 bases, the J end lost 0 bases, and 8 bases lay between the germline ends. This CDR3 comprises 15 residues. CDR3 residues: CASSLTGSSNQPQHF. In DNA, the CDR3 is TGTGCCAGCAGTTTAACAGGGTCTAGCAATCAGCCCCAGCATTTT.

The chain joins TRBV6-1 to TRBJ2-7; perhaps TRBD2 as D (7 bases). This CDR3 spans 13 amino acids. Germline V lookup: CDR1 MNHNS, CDR2 SASEGT. Trimming took off 8 bases at V and 3 bases at J, with 14 bases between the two ends. CDR3: CASLGGGFYEQYF. The CDR3 nucleotides read TGTGCCAGCTTAGGGGGGGGGTTCTACGAGCAGTACTTC.

The J gene is TRBJ1-2, the V gene TRBV5-1; TRBD1 aligns across 8 bases. Germline-derived CDR1 and CDR2 are SGHRS and YFSETQ. The CDR3 is made up of 14 amino acids. J lost 3 bases, V lost 3 bases, and 4 bases had no gene match. CDR3 sequence: CASSSETGDYGYTF. The DNA for the CDR3 is TGCGCCAGCAGCTCCGAGACAGGGGACTATGGCTACACCTTC. Filled out from reference TRBV5-1 and TRBJ1-2, the complete variable domain reads KAGVTQTPRYLIKTRGQQVTLSCSPISGHRSVSWYQQTPGQGLQFLFEYFSETQRNKGNFPGRFSGRQFSNSRSEMNVSTLELGDSALYLCASSSETGDYGYTFGSGTRLTVV.

CDR3 in amino acids: CASLLVAGGEQYF. The CDR3 DNA is TGTGCCAGCCTGTTGGTAGCGGGAGGGGAGCAGTACTTC. This sequence joins TRBV6-6 and TRBJ2-7, with 11 bases fitting TRBD2. The V segment lost 8 bases and the J segment 7 bases; nucleotides outside the gene matches: 7. CDR3 length: 13 amino acids. CDR1 MNHNY and CDR2 SVGAGI come from the germline V gene (reference sequence).

V is TRBV2 and J is TRBJ1-1; TRBD1 agrees at 10 bases. The CDR3 sequence is 14 residues long. Looked up from germline, CDR1 is SNHLY and CDR2 is FYNNEI. V lost 7 bases and J lost 6; bases outside the gene matches: 8. CDR3 nucleotide sequence: TGTGCCAGCACCTGGGACAGGGGAGGGGCTGAAGCTTTCTTT. The encoded protein is CASTWDRGGAEAFF.

The chain carries TRBV19 and TRBJ1-1, with D possibly matching TRBD1 (5 bases). The germline V and J ends were trimmed by 3 bases and 3 bases, with 8 bases remaining between them. Germline-derived CDR1 and CDR2 are LNHDA and SQIVND (reference sequence). The CDR3 sequence is 13 residues long. The DNA for the CDR3 is TGTGCCAGTAGTATGGGGGGTGACACTGAAGCTTTCTTT. Translation gives CASSMGGDTEAFF.